This T cell receptor (beta chain) was observed in a study of radiation and T cells in renal cell carcinoma. Stated time point: blood 4 weeks post-SBRT, at nephrectomy. Treatment here: 15 Gy SBRT to primary tumor, nephrectomy 4 weeks later. Nephrectomy followed 15 Gy stereotactic body radiation by 4 weeks. This clone occurred a few times. The antigen is undetermined. Method: immunoSEQ multiplex PCR; TCRdb's copy keeps in-frame clones and lacks some. Of 40,000 to 50,000 clones listed, 80% to 85% are singletons. General study findings and limits: Top tumor clonotypes rose in blood 2 weeks post-radiation, then contracted.

The germline V gene has CDR1 MNHNY and CDR2 SVGAGI (reference sequence). There are 14 residues in the CDR3. V lost 0 bases and J 1 base, leaving 6 bases between the germline ends. The specimen was blood, collected from a patient whose treatment included radiotherapy and nephrectomy. This TCR was recovered from a woman aged 65 to 85 with renal cell carcinoma. The J gene is TRBJ1-2, the V gene TRBV6-6, with no clear D. The CDR3 DNA is TGTGCCAGCAGTTACTCTGGCAGTAACTATGGCTACACCTTC. Translating it yields CASSYSGSNYGYTF.